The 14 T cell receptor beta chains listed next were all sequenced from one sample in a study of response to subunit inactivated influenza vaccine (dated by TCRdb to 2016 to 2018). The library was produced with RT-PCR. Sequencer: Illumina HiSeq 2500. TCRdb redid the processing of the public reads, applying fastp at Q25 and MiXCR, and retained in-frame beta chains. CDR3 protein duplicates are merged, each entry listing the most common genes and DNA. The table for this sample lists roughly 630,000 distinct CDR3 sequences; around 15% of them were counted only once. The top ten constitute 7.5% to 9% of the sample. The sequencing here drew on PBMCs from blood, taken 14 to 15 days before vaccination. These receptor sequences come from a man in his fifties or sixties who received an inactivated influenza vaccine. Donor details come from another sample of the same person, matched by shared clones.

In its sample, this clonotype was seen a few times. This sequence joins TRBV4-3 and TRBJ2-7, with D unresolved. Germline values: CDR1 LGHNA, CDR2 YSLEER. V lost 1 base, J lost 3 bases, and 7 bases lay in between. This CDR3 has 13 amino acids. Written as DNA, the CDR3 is TGCGCCAGCAGCCAAGGCGCTTACTACGAGCAGTACTTC. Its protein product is CASSQGAYYEQYF.

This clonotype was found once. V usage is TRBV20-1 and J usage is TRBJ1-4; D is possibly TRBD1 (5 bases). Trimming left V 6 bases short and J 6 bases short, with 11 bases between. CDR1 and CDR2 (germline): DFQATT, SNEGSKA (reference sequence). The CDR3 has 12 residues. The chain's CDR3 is CSAGHGDEKLFF. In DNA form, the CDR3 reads TGCAGTGCCGGACATGGGGATGAAAAACTGTTTTTT.

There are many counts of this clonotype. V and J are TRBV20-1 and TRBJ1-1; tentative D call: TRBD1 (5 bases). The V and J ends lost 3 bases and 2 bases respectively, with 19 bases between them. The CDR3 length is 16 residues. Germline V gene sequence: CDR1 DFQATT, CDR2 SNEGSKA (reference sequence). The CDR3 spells CSARGRVYPKNTEAFF. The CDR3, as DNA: TGCAGTGCTAGGGGCAGGGTGTACCCCAAAAACACTGAAGCTTTCTTT.

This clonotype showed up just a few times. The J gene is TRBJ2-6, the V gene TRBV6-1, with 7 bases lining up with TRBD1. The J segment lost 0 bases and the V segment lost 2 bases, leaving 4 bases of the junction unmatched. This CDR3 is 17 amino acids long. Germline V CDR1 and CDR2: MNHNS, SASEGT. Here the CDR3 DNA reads TGTGCCAGCAGTGAACAGGGGGACCCCTCTGGGGCCAACGTCCTGACTTTC. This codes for CASSEQGDPSGANVLTF.

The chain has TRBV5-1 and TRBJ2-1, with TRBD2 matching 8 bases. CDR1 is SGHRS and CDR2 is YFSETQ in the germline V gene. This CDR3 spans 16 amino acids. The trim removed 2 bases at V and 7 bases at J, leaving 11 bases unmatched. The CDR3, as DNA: TGCGCCAGCAGCTTTGCGTACGGGACTAGAGGGAATGAGCAGTTCTTC. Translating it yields CASSFAYGTRGNEQFF.

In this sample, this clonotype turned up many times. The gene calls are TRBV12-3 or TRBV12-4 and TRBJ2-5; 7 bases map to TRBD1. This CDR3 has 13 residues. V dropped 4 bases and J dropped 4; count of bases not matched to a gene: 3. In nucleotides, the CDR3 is TGTGCCAGCAGTTCCGGGACAGTAGAGACCCAGTACTTC. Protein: CASSSGTVETQYF.

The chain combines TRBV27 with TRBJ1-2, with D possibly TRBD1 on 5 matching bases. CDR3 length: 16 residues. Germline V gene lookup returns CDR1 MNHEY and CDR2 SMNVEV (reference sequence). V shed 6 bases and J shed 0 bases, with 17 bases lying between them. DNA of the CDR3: TGTGCCAGCAGAGGTTTAAGGGGAAAAGCTAACTATGGCTACACCTTC. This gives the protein CASRGLRGKANYGYTF.

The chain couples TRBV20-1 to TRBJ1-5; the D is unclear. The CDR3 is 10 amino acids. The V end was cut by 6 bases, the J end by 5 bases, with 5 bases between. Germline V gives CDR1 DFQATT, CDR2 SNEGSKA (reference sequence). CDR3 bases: TGCAGTGCGCCCCATCAGCCCCAGCATTTT. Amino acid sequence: CSAPHQPQHF.

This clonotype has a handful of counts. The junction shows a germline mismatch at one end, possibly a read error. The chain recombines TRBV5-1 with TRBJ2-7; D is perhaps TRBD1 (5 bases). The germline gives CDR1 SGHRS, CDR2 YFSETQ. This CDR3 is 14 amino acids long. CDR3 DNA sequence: TGCGCCAGCAGATTGGCAGGGTCTGATTACGAGCAGTACTTC. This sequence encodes CASRLAGSDYEQYF.

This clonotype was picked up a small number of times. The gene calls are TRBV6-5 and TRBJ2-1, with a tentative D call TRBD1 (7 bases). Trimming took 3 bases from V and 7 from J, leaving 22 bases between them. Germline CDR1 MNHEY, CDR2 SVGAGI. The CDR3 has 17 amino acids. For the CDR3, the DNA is TGTGCCAGCAGTTATGCAGTTAGGGCAGGGGGGCGAAATGAGCAGTTCTTC. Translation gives CASSYAVRAGGRNEQFF.

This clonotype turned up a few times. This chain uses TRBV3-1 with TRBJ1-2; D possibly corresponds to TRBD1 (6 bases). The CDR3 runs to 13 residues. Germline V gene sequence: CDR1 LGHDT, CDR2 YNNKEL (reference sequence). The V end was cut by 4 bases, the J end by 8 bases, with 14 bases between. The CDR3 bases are TGTGCCAGCAGCCGGACAGTCCCTGCGGGCTACACCTTC. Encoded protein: CASSRTVPAGYTF. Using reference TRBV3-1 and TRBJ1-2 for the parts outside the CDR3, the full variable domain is DTAVSQTPKYLVTQMGNDKSIKCEQNLGHDTMYWYKQDSKKFLKIMFSYNNKELIINETVPNRFSPKSPDKAHLNLHINSLELGDSAVYFCASSRTVPAGYTFGSGTRLTVV.

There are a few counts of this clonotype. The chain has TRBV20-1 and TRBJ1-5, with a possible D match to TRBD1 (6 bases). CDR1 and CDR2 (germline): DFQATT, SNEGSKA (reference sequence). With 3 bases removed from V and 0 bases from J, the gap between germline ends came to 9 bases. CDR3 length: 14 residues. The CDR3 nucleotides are TGCAGTGCTAGTGGCAGGGGTAGCAATCAGCCCCAGCATTTT. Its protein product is CSASGRGSNQPQHF.

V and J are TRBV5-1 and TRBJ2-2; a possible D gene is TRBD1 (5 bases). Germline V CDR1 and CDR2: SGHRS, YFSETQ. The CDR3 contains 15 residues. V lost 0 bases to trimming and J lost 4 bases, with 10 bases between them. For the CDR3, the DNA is TGCGCCAGCAGCTTGGAAGGGGCGAGCACCGGGGAGCTGTTTTTT. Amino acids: CASSLEGASTGELFF. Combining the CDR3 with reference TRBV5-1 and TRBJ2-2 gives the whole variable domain KAGVTQTPRYLIKTRGQQVTLSCSPISGHRSVSWYQQTPGQGLQFLFEYFSETQRNKGNFPGRFSGRQFSNSRSEMNVSTLELGDSALYLCASSLEGASTGELFFGEGSRLTVL.

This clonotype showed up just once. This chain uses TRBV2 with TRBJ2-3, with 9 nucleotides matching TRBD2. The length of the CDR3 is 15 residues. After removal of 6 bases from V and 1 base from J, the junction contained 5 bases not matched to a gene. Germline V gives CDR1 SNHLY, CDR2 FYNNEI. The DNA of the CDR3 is TGTGCCAGCAGACTTAGGACTAGCGGCACAGATACGCAGTATTTT. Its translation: CASRLRTSGTDTQYF. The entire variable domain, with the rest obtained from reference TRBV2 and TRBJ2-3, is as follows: EPEVTQTPSHQVTQMGQEVILRCVPISNHLYFYWYRQILGQKVEFLVSFYNNEISEKSEIFDDQFSVERPDGSNFTLKIRSTKLEDSAMYFCASRLRTSGTDTQYFGPGTRLTVL.